This T cell receptor (beta chain) came from a study of radiotherapy plus CTLA-4 blockade in lung cancer. Study as a whole: Around 19% of patients responded objectively, and about 30% achieved disease control.

Generated by immunoSEQ multiplex PCR, the TCRdb table keeps only in-frame clones and is missing some. The sample has 70,000 to 100,000 clones, approximately 83% seen once. Overall study results and limits: Peripheral blood showed expansion of tumor-derived TCR clones after radiotherapy and ipilimumab. Early blood T cell clone changes and increased post-radiation serum interferon-beta were reportedly the strongest response predictors.

About this clone itself: No antigen is known for it. A junction boundary mismatches the germline segment, possibly from a read error.

This TCR was sampled from a human donor with non-small cell lung cancer who had a partial response to radiotherapy plus ipilimumab. The sample was peripheral blood, taken from a patient treated with radiotherapy plus ipilimumab.

In DNA, the CDR3 is TGTGCCGGCAGCAAACAGGGAGCTCCCCCCTCAGGCTACACCTTC. Amino acid sequence: CAGSKQGAPPSGYTF. The chain uses TRBV7-3 and TRBJ1-2; D may be TRBD1 (6 bases). This CDR3 has 15 residues. Germline V gene sequence: CDR1 SGHTA, CDR2 FQGTGA.